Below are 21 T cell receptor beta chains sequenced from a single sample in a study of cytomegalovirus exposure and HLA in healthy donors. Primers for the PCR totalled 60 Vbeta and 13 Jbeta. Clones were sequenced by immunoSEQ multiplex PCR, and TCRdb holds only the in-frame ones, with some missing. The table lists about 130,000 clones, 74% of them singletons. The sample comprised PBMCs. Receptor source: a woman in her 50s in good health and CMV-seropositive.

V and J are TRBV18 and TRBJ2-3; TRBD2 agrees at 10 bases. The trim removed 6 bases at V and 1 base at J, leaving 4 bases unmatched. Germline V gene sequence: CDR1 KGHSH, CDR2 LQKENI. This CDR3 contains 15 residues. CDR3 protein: CASSEGLAGTDTQYF. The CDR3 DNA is TGTGCCAGCTCCGAAGGACTAGCGGGCACAGATACGCAGTATTTT.

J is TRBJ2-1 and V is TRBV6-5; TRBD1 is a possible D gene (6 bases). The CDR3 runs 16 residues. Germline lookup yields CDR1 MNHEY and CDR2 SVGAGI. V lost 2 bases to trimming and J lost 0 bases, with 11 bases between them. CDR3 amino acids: CASSYGAGVSYNEQFF. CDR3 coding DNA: TGTGCCAGCAGTTACGGGGCAGGGGTCTCCTACAATGAGCAGTTCTTC.

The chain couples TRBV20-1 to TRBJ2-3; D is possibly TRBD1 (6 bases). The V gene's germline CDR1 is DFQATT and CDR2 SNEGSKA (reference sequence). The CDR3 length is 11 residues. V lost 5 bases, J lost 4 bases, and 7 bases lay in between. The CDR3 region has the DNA TGCAGTGCTTCAGGGGCAGATACGCAGTATTTT. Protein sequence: CSASGADTQYF.

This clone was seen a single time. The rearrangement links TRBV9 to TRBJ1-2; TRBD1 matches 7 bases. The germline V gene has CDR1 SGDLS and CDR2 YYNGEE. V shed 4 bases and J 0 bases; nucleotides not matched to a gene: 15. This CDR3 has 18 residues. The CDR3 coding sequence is TGTGCCAGCAGCTTATCCAGGGGGTCGATTGCTACTAACTATGGCTACACCTTC. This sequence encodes CASSLSRGSIATNYGYTF. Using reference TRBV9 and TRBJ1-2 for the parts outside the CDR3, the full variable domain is DSGVTQTPKHLITATGQRVTLRCSPRSGDLSVYWYQQSLDQGLQFLIQYYNGEERAKGNILERFSAQQFPDLHSELNLSSLELGDSALYFCASSLSRGSIATNYGYTFGSGTRLTVV.

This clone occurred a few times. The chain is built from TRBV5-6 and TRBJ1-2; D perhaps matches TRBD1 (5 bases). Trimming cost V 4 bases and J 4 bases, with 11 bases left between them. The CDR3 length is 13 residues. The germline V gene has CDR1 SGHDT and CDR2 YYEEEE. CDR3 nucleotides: TGTGCCAGCAGCCTTGACAGCTTCTATGGCTACACCTTC. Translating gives CASSLDSFYGYTF.

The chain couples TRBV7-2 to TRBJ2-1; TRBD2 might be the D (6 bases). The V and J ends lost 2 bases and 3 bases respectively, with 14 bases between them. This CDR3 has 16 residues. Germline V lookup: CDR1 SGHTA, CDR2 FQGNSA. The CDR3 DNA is TGTGCCAGCAGCTTACGAGAGTGGGGGGACTACAATGAGCAGTTCTTC. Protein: CASSLREWGDYNEQFF.

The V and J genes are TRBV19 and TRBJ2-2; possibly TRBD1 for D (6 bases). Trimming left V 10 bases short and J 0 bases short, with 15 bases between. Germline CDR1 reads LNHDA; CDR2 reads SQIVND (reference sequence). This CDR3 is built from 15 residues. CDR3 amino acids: CATSRTASNTGELFF. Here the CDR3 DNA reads TGTGCCACCTCCCGGACAGCATCGAACACCGGGGAGCTGTTTTTT.

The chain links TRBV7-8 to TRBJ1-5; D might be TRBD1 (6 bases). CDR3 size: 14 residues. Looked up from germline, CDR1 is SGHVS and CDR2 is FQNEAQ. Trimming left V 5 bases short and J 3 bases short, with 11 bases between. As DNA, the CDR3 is TGTGCCAGCAGCCAGGACAGAGACAATCAGCCCCAGCATTTT. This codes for CASSQDRDNQPQHF.

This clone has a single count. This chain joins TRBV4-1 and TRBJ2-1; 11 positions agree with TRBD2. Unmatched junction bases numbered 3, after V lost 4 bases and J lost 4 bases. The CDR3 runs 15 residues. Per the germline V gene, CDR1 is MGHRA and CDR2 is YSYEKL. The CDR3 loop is CASSLRLAGYNEQFF. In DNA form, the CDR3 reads TGCGCCAGCAGCCTACGACTAGCGGGGTACAATGAGCAGTTCTTC.

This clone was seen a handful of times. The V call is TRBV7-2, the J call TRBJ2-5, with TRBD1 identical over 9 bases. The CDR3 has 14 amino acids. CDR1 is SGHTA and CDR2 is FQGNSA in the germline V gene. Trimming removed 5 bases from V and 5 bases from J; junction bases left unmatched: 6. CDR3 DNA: TGTGCCAGCAGCGGGGACAGGGATGGGGAGACCCAGTACTTC. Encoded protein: CASSGDRDGETQYF.

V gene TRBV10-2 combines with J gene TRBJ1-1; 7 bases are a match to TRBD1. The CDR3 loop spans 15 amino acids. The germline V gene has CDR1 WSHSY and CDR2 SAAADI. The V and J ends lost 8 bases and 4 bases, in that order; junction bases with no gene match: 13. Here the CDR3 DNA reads TGCGCCAGCGACAGTACAGGGGTTTCGAGCACTGAAGCTTTCTTT. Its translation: CASDSTGVSSTEAFF.

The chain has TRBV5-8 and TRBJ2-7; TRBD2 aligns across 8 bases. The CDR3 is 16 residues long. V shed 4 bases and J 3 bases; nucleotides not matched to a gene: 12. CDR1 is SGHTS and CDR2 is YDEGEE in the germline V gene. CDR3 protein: CASSRLGRGANYEQYF. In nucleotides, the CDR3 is TGTGCCAGCAGCCGGTTGGGGCGGGGGGCCAACTACGAGCAGTACTTC.

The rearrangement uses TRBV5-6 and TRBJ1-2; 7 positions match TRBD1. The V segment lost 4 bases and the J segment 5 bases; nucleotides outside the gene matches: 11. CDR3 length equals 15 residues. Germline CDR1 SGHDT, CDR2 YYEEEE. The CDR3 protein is CASSPSPTGSYGYTF. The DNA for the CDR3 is TGTGCCAGCAGCCCGTCCCCGACAGGGTCGTATGGCTACACCTTC. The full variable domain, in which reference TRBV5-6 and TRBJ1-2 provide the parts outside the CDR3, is DAGVTQSPTHLIKTRGQQVTLRCSPKSGHDTVSWYQQALGQGPQFIFQYYEEEERQRGNFPDRFSGHQFPNYSSELNVNALLLGDSALYLCASSPSPTGSYGYTFGSGTRLTVV.

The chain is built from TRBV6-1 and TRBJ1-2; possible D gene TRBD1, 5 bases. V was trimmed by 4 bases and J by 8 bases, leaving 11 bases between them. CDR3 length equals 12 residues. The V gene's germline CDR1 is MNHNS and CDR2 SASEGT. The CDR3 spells CASSVGARGYTF. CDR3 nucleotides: TGTGCCAGCAGTGTAGGGGCTAGAGGCTACACCTTC.

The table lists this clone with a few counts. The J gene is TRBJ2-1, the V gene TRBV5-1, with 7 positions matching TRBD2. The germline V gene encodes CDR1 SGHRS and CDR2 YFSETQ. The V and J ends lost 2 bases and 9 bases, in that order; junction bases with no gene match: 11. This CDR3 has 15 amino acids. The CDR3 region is CASSFSTSVAGEQFF. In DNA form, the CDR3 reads TGCGCCAGCAGCTTTTCAACTAGCGTAGCCGGTGAGCAGTTCTTC.

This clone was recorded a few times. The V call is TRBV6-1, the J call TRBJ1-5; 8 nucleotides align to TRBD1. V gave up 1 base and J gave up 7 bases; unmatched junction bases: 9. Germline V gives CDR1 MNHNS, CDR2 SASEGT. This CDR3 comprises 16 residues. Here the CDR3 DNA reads TGTGCCAGCAGTGAAGTCAGGGGGCGAGCCCGACAGCCCCAGCATTTT. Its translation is CASSEVRGRARQPQHF.

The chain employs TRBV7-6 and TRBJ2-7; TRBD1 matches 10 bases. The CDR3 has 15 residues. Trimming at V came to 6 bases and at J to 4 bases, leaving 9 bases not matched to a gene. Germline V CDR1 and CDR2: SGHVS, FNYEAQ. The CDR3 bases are TGTGCCAGCAGTTCTCCGGGACAGGGGACATACGAGCAGTACTTC. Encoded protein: CASSSPGQGTYEQYF.

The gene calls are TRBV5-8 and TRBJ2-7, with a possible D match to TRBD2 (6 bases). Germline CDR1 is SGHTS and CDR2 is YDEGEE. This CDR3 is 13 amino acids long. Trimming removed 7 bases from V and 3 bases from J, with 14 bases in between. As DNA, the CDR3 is TGTGCCAGCGGAATAATAGCGGTCTACGAGCAGTACTTC. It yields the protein CASGIIAVYEQYF. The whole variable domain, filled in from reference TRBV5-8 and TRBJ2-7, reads EAGVTQSPTHLIKTRGQQATLRCSPISGHTSVYWYQQALGLGLQFLLWYDEGEERNRGNFPPRFSGRQFPNYSSELNVNALELEDSALYLCASGIIAVYEQYFGPGTRLTVT.

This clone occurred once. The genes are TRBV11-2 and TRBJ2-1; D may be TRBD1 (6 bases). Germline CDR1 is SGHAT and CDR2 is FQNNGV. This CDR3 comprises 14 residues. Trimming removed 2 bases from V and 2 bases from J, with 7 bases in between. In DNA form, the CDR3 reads TGTGCCAGCAGCTTAAGGGGGACCTACAATGAGCAGTTCTTC. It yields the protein CASSLRGTYNEQFF.

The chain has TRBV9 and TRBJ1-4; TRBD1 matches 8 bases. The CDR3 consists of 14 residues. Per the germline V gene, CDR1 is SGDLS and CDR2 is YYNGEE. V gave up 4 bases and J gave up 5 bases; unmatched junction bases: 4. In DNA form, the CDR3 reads TGTGCCAGCAGCAAACAGGGGGGGAATGAAAAACTGTTTTTT. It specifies CASSKQGGNEKLFF.

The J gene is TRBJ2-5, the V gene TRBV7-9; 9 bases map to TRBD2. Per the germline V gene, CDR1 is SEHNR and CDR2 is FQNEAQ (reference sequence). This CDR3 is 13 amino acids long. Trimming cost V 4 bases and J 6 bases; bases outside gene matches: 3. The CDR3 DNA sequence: TGTGCCAGCAGCTCAGCGGGGGGTCAGACCCAGTACTTC. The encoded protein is CASSSAGGQTQYF.